The clone carrying this T cell receptor (beta chain) was recorded many times. Noted time point: after trial treatment. Treatment defined: LDRT plus nivolumab, ipilimumab, low-dose cyclophosphamide and aspirin (RACIN trial). These data originate in a study of low-dose radiotherapy and immunotherapy resistance in tumors. Primers used for first-strand cDNA, a TRAV- and TRBV-specific set, covered both alpha and beta chains. PCR amplification of the TCRs was performed with Phusion for 20 PCR cycles, and it relied on a constant-region primer together with a V-primer adapter. TCRdb called the reads again in MiXCR, with one record for every CDR3 protein. This table has fewer than 110,000 distinct CDR3 sequences, less than 25% appearing once. The CDR3 has 14 residues. Per germline, CDR1 SNHLY and CDR2 FYNNEI. The ends were cut back, 3 bases at V and 4 bases at J, with 10 bases in the middle.

This specimen was PBMCs, taken after low-dose radiotherapy plus immunotherapy. The TCR sequence derives from a male donor with prostate cancer. V and J are TRBV2 and TRBJ2-1; D possibly corresponds to TRBD1 (5 bases). CDR3 sequence: CASSEQGSYNEQFF. CDR3 nucleotides: TGTGCCAGCAGTGAGCAGGGCAGTTACAATGAGCAGTTCTTC. Full variable domain (missing parts from reference TRBV2 and TRBJ2-1): EPEVTQTPSHQVTQMGQEVILRCVPISNHLYFYWYRQILGQKVEFLVSFYNNEISEKSEIFDDQFSVERPDGSNFTLKIRSTKLEDSAMYFCASSEQGSYNEQFFGPGTRLTVL.